One sample yielded the 5 T cell receptor beta chains listed below, sequenced in a study of monozygotic twins with inflammatory bowel disease (dated by TCRdb to the late 2010s). The library came from 5' RACE. Sequencing used an Illumina HiSeq 2500. Based on TCRdb reprocessing of the reads, there is one entry per CDR3 protein sequence, and DNA is missing. The sample's records list some 150,000 distinct CDR3 sequences. Clones ranked in the top ten supply roughly 2.3% of the sample. Sequencing was done on a sample of blood. The receptors here all came from a human donor with ulcerative colitis or Crohn's disease, or a healthy co-twin of an affected twin (not recorded which).

The chain couples TRBV4-3 to TRBJ1-5. The CDR3 consists of 14 residues. In germline, CDR1 is LGHNA, CDR2 YSLEER. The CDR3 loop reads CASSQAPRSQPQHF.

The V and J genes are TRBV11-2 and TRBJ2-1; with no DNA, the TCRdb D assignment of TRBD2 cannot be verified. CDR1 and CDR2 from the germline V gene are SGHAT and FQNNGV. The CDR3 loop spans 16 amino acids. The chain's CDR3 is CASSLSSGRSTNEQFF.

The CDR3 loop is CASSSGQGHTEAFF. The chain couples TRBV5-1 to TRBJ1-1; TCRdb selects TRBD1, and the lack of DNA leaves this call unchecked. The germline V gene has CDR1 SGHRS and CDR2 YFSETQ. This CDR3 contains 14 residues.

The chain employs TRBV5-1 and TRBJ2-7; the D call of TRBD1 rests on TCRdb alone, since no DNA is present to check it. The CDR3 sequence is 15 residues long. Germline CDR1 and CDR2: SGHRS and YFSETQ. The CDR3 loop reads CASSLTGTGLYEQYF.

The rearrangement links TRBV6-5 to TRBJ2-5; as DNA is missing, the TRBD1 call by TCRdb cannot be tested. The length of the CDR3 is 17 residues. Germline V gene data show CDR1 as MNHEY and CDR2 as SVGAGI. The CDR3 spells CASSYSGQGEDQETQYF.